These 24 T cell receptor beta chains were sequenced from one sample in a study of CD8+ T cells in alopecia areata. Treatment of the sample: oral pan-JAK inhibitor, 5-10 mg twice daily. Reverse transcription of extracted RNA yielded cDNA, which provided the sequencing template. Generated by immunoSEQ multiplex PCR, the TCRdb table keeps only in-frame clones and is missing some. This table holds tens of thousands of clones, roughly 28% found once. The sequencing here drew on CD8+ T cells sorted from blood, taken at week 4, from a patient treated with tofacitinib. Receptor source: a human donor with alopecia areata.

This chain links TRBV7-9 with TRBJ2-1, with D possibly TRBD1 on 5 matching bases. This CDR3 contains 18 residues. Germline-derived CDR1 and CDR2 are SEHNR and FQNEAQ (reference sequence). Trimming left V 0 bases short and J 6 bases short, with 21 bases between. CDR3 DNA: TGTGCCAGCAGCTTAGCCTCCTTAGGGGTTAGTATTGTCAATGAGCAGTTCTTC. Its translation is CASSLASLGVSIVNEQFF.

The CDR3 is CAWNSGIYNEQFF. The CDR3 DNA sequence: TGTGCCTGGAATTCTGGGATTTACAATGAGCAGTTCTTC. The chain links TRBV30 to TRBJ2-1; no clear D. This CDR3 contains 13 residues. Germline CDR1 GTSNPN, CDR2 SVGIG (reference sequence). Trimming cost V 4 bases and J 4 bases, with 11 bases left between them. The full variable domain, with the rest looked up from reference TRBV30 and TRBJ2-1, is SQTIHQWPATLVQPVGSPLSLECTVEGTSNPNLYWYRQAAGRGLQLLFYSVGIGQISSEVPQNLSASRPQDRQFILSSKKLLLSDSGFYLCAWNSGIYNEQFFGPGTRLTVL.

This clone was recorded only once. For the CDR3, the DNA is TGTGCCTGGGAAGAAGGGGGCGGCTCCTACGAGCAGTACTTC. Translating gives CAWEEGGGSYEQYF. The chain joins TRBV30 to TRBJ2-7, with 7 nucleotides matching TRBD1. J gave up 0 bases and V 5 bases, and 7 bases lay outside the gene matches. Germline CDR1 reads GTSNPN; CDR2 reads SVGIG (reference sequence). The CDR3 is made up of 14 amino acids.

J is TRBJ2-1 and V is TRBV28; 9 positions match TRBD2. There are 16 residues in the CDR3. V shed 1 base, J shed 5 bases, and the junction held 6 bases outside the gene matches. From germline, CDR1 is MDHEN and CDR2 SYDVKM. CDR3 amino acids: CASSLYSSGTHNEQFF. Written as DNA, the CDR3 is TGTGCCAGCAGTTTATATTCTAGCGGGACCCACAATGAGCAGTTCTTC. Complete variable domain (other parts from reference TRBV28 and TRBJ2-1): DVKVTQSSRYLVKRTGEKVFLECVQDMDHENMFWYRQDPGLGLRLIYFSYDVKMKEKGDIPEGYSVSREKKERFSLILESASTNQTSMYLCASSLYSSGTHNEQFFGPGTRLTVL.

This clone was seen repeatedly, ten times or more. The gene calls are TRBV15 and TRBJ2-1; no reliable D call. The CDR3 totals 13 residues. V was clipped by 1 base and J by 10 bases, with 11 bases between them. The germline V gene has CDR1 LNHNV and CDR2 YYDKDF (reference sequence). The CDR3 DNA sequence: TGTGCCACCAGCAGAGGGCTAGAGAAAGAGCAGTTCTTC. It translates to CATSRGLEKEQFF.

J is TRBJ1-5 and V is TRBV9; D may be TRBD1 (5 bases). V was shortened by 1 base and J by 3 bases, with 11 bases between the two germline ends. CDR3 length equals 15 residues. Per germline, CDR1 SGDLS and CDR2 YYNGEE. CDR3 in amino acids: CASSVQGAPNQPQHF. DNA for the CDR3: TGTGCCAGCAGCGTACAGGGAGCCCCCAATCAGCCCCAGCATTTT.

This clone has more than one count but fewer than ten. The same CDR3 can be traced to other DNA sequences in this sample. The V gene is TRBV5-1, the J gene TRBJ2-1; D unclear. Per germline, CDR1 SGHRS and CDR2 YFSETQ. CDR3 length: 11 residues. V lost 0 bases, J lost 7 bases, and 2 bases lay in between. CDR3 DNA: TGCGCCAGCAGCTTGGGAAATGAGCAGTTCTTC. Protein sequence: CASSLGNEQFF.

V is TRBV5-1 and J is TRBJ2-3; D gene ambiguous. Germline CDR1 reads SGHRS; CDR2 reads YFSETQ. V gave up 0 bases and J gave up 8 bases, with 4 bases separating them. CDR3 length: 11 amino acids. CDR3 amino acids: CASSLEGTQYF. The CDR3 region has the DNA TGCGCCAGCAGCTTGGAGGGTACGCAGTATTTT.

This chain links TRBV30 with TRBJ2-7; perhaps TRBD2 as D (6 bases). The CDR3 is 12 residues long. Trimming pared 2 bases from V and 6 bases from J, leaving 11 bases between. The germline gives CDR1 GTSNPN, CDR2 SVGIG (reference sequence). The CDR3 DNA is TGTGCCTGGAGTAGGACGGGACTCGAGCAGTACTTC. Its protein product is CAWSRTGLEQYF.

The rearrangement joins TRBV7-8 to TRBJ2-7, with D maybe TRBD2 (6 bases). The V and J ends lost 1 base and 3 bases respectively, with 10 bases between them. This CDR3 spans 14 amino acids. Germline CDR1 is SGHVS and CDR2 is FQNEAQ. CDR3 residues: CASSLVGGNYEQYF. Here the CDR3 DNA reads TGTGCCAGCAGCTTAGTCGGGGGAAACTACGAGCAGTACTTC.

CDR3 residues: CASSFLAGVRETQYF. The CDR3 bases are TGTGCCAGCAGTTTCCTAGCGGGAGTTCGAGAGACCCAGTACTTC. The chain recombines TRBV27 with TRBJ2-5; 10 positions agree with TRBD2. The CDR3 loop spans 15 amino acids. CDR1 is MNHEY and CDR2 is SMNVEV in the germline V gene (reference sequence). The V and J ends lost 3 bases and 4 bases, in that order; junction bases with no gene match: 5.

V usage is TRBV29-1 and J usage is TRBJ1-2, with no clear D. The V end lost 5 bases, the J end lost 2 bases, and 15 bases lay between the germline ends. The CDR3 runs 14 residues. Per the germline V gene, CDR1 is SQVTM and CDR2 is ANQGSEA. This chain's CDR3 is CSVIHPAENYGYTF. As DNA, the CDR3 is TGCAGCGTTATCCACCCCGCGGAGAACTATGGCTACACCTTC.

V and J are TRBV29-1 and TRBJ2-2, with 11 bases that match TRBD1. The CDR3 spans 15 residues. J was trimmed by 4 bases and V by 7 bases; bases with no gene match: 8. From germline, CDR1 is SQVTM and CDR2 ANQGSEA. Here the CDR3 reads CSGGRDRGTTGELFF. The CDR3 coding sequence is TGCAGCGGCGGACGGGACAGGGGGACCACCGGGGAGCTGTTTTTT.

The chain employs TRBV29-1 and TRBJ2-7; D perhaps matches TRBD2 (5 bases). Germline V gene lookup returns CDR1 SQVTM and CDR2 ANQGSEA. The ends were cut back, 5 bases at V and 2 bases at J, with 13 bases in the middle. The CDR3 covers 13 residues. The CDR3 loop is CSVSSSRTYEQYF. The DNA of the CDR3 is TGCAGCGTTTCATCTAGCCGTACCTACGAGCAGTACTTC.

This chain uses TRBV30 with TRBJ2-3; TRBD2 aligns across 8 bases. CDR3 length equals 14 residues. Trimming cost V 4 bases and J 1 base; bases outside gene matches: 4. The germline V gene encodes CDR1 GTSNPN and CDR2 SVGIG (reference sequence). CDR3 loop: CAWTRGGGTDTQYF. The DNA for the CDR3 is TGTGCCTGGACTCGGGGGGGTGGCACAGATACGCAGTATTTT.

This clone appeared a single time. The J gene is TRBJ1-5, the V gene TRBV30; the D gene is possibly TRBD1 (6 bases). V was clipped by 2 bases and J by 3 bases, with 11 bases between them. Germline assignment: CDR1 GTSNPN and CDR2 SVGIG (reference sequence). This CDR3 region has 14 residues. Written as DNA, the CDR3 is TGTGCCTGGAGTCGGGCAGGGGTCAATCAGCCCCAGCATTTT. Protein: CAWSRAGVNQPQHF.

This clone was recorded once. The V call is TRBV6-6, the J call TRBJ2-5, with TRBD2 matching 9 bases. J was trimmed by 3 bases and V by 5 bases; bases with no gene match: 7. The germline V gene encodes CDR1 MNHNY and CDR2 SVGAGI (reference sequence). This CDR3 is built from 15 residues. CDR3 in amino acids: CASSTFSGGEETQYF. The CDR3 bases are TGTGCCAGCAGTACGTTTAGCGGGGGAGAAGAGACCCAGTACTTC.

This sequence joins TRBV19 and TRBJ1-5, with unresolved D. Trimming pared 3 bases from V and 4 bases from J, leaving 7 bases between. CDR1 is LNHDA and CDR2 is SQIVND in the germline V gene (reference sequence). The CDR3 contains 13 residues. CDR3 region: CASSIQANQPQHF. CDR3 coding DNA: TGTGCCAGTAGTATCCAGGCGAATCAGCCCCAGCATTTT.

This clone came up a few times. The rearrangement joins TRBV27 to TRBJ1-4; no clear D. In germline, CDR1 is MNHEY, CDR2 SMNVEV (reference sequence). Trimming pared 4 bases from V and 6 bases from J, leaving 9 bases between. CDR3 length: 13 residues. The CDR3 here is CASSSYKDEKLFF. The CDR3 coding sequence is TGTGCCAGCAGTTCCTACAAGGATGAAAAACTGTTTTTT.

The rearrangement joins TRBV5-4 to TRBJ2-2; either TRBD1 or TRBD2 may supply D (7 bases each). Looked up from germline, CDR1 is SGHNT and CDR2 is YYREEE (reference sequence). Trimming removed 3 bases at V and 6 bases at J, with 15 bases between. The CDR3 covers 15 residues. The CDR3: CASSWGGGASGELFF. The CDR3 DNA is TGTGCCAGCAGCTGGGGAGGGGGCGCGTCCGGGGAGCTGTTTTTT.

V gene TRBV2 combines with J gene TRBJ2-1; 9 bases match TRBD1. There are 15 residues in the CDR3. V lost 7 bases, J lost 7 bases, and 11 bases stayed unmatched. The germline V gene encodes CDR1 SNHLY and CDR2 FYNNEI. The CDR3 protein is CASTHPQGAENEQFF. The CDR3 DNA is TGTGCCAGCACCCACCCACAGGGGGCCGAGAATGAGCAGTTCTTC. Complete variable domain (other parts from reference TRBV2 and TRBJ2-1): EPEVTQTPSHQVTQMGQEVILRCVPISNHLYFYWYRQILGQKVEFLVSFYNNEISEKSEIFDDQFSVERPDGSNFTLKIRSTKLEDSAMYFCASTHPQGAENEQFFGPGTRLTVL.

The table lists this clone with a few counts. The chain joins TRBV7-2 to TRBJ2-7; unclear D gene. CDR3 length: 12 residues. Germline lookup yields CDR1 SGHTA and CDR2 FQGNSA. Trimming removed 5 bases at V and 2 bases at J, with 7 bases between. CDR3 sequence reads: CASSPDPYEQYF. The CDR3 DNA follows: TGTGCCAGCAGCCCAGACCCCTACGAGCAGTACTTC.

This clone showed up just a few times. The rearrangement links TRBV6-5 to TRBJ2-5, with D perhaps matching TRBD2 (5 bases). The length of the CDR3 is 14 residues. Germline lookup yields CDR1 MNHEY and CDR2 SVGAGI. V gave up 0 bases and J gave up 4 bases, with 9 bases separating them. Written as DNA, the CDR3 is TGTGCCAGCAGTTACTCGGGCGGGCGAGAGACCCAGTACTTC. Residues: CASSYSGGRETQYF.

This clone was picked up a small number of times. This rearrangement joins TRBV5-1 to TRBJ2-7, with a possible D match to TRBD2 (5 bases). Germline lookup yields CDR1 SGHRS and CDR2 YFSETQ. The V end was cut by 5 bases, the J end by 2 bases, with 14 bases between. The CDR3 runs to 14 residues. This chain's CDR3 is CASRPLSGTYEQYF. The CDR3 DNA follows: TGCGCCAGCAGACCTCTCAGCGGAACCTACGAGCAGTACTTC.